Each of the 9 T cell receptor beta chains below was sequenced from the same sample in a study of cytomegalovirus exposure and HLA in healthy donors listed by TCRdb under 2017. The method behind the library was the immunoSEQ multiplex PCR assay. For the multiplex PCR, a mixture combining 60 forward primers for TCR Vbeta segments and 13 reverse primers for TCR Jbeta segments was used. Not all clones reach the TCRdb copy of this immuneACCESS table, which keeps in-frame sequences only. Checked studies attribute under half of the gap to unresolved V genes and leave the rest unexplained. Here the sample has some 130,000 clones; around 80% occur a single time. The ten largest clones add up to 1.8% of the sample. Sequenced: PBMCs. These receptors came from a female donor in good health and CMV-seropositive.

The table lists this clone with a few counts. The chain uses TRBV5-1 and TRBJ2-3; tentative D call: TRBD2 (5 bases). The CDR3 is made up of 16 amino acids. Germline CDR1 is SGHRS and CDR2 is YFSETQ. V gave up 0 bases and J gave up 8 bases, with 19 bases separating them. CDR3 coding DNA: TGCGCCAGCAGCTTGGCGACTGGCGGGCTTTTTGGTACGCAGTATTTT. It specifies CASSLATGGLFGTQYF.

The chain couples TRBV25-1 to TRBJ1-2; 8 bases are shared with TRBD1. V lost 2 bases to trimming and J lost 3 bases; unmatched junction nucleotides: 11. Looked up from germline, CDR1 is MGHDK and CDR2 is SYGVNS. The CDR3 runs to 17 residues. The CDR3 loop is CASSEQGAPPVHYGYTF. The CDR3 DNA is TGTGCCAGCAGTGAACAGGGGGCGCCCCCTGTTCACTATGGCTACACCTTC.

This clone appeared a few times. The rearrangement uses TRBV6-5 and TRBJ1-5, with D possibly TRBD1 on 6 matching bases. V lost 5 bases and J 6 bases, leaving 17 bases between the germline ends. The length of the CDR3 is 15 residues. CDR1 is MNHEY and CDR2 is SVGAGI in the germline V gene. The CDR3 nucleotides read TGTGCCAGCAGTCAACAGGGCGCGAATTCTCAGCCCCAGCATTTT. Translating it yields CASSQQGANSQPQHF.

CDR3 in amino acids: CASSLDAGVGYNEQFF. CDR3 nucleotide sequence: TGTGCCAGCAGCTTAGATGCGGGAGTGGGTTACAATGAGCAGTTCTTC. The rearrangement uses TRBV7-2 and TRBJ2-1; 7 positions agree with TRBD2. V dropped 1 base and J dropped 4; count of bases not matched to a gene: 7. The CDR3 is 16 amino acids. Germline V gene data show CDR1 as SGHTA and CDR2 as FQGNSA. Full variable domain (remainder filled in from reference TRBV7-2 and TRBJ2-1): GAGVSQSPSNKVTEKGKDVELRCDPISGHTALYWYRQSLGQGLEFLIYFQGNSAPDKSGLPSDRFSAERTGGSVSTLTIQRTQQEDSAVYLCASSLDAGVGYNEQFFGPGTRLTVL.

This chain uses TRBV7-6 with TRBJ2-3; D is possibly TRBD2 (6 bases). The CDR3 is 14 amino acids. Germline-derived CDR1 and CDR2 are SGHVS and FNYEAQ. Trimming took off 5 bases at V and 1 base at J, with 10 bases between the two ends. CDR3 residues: CASSAGLRTDTQYF. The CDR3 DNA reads TGTGCCAGCAGCGCGGGACTCCGCACAGATACGCAGTATTTT.

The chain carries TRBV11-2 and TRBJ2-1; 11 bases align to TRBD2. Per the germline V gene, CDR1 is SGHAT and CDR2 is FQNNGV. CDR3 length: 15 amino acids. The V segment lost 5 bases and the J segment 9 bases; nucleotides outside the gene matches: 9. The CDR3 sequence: CASSQTSGTTGEQFF. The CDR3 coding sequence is TGTGCCAGCAGCCAGACTAGCGGGACAACGGGTGAGCAGTTCTTC.

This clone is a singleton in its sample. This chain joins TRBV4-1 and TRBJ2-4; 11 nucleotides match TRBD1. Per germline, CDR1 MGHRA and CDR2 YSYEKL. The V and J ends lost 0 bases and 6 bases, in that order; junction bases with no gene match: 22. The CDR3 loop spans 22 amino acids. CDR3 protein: CASSQESGTGGFSPGKRNIQYF. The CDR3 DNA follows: TGCGCCAGCAGCCAAGAGTCCGGGACAGGGGGTTTCTCGCCTGGAAAAAGAAACATTCAGTACTTC.

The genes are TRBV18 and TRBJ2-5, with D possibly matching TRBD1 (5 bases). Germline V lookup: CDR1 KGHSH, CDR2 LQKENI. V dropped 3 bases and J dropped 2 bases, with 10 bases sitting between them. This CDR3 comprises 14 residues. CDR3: CASSPRRAQETQYF. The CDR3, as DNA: TGTGCCAGCTCACCGCGCAGGGCGCAAGAGACCCAGTACTTC. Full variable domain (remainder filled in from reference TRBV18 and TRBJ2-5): NAGVMQNPRHLVRRRGQEARLRCSPMKGHSHVYWYRQLPEEGLKFMVYLQKENIIDESGMPKERFSAEFPKEGPSILRIQQVVRGDSAAYFCASSPRRAQETQYFGPGTRLLVL.

CDR3 sequence: CAIRLGQGAYEQYF. As DNA, the CDR3 is TGTGCCATCAGGCTGGGACAGGGGGCCTACGAGCAGTACTTC. The J gene is TRBJ2-7, the V gene TRBV10-3, with TRBD1 identical over 11 bases. The CDR3 is 14 residues long. J was trimmed by 2 bases and V by 6 bases; bases with no gene match: 3. Germline V gene lookup returns CDR1 ENHRY and CDR2 SYGVKD.